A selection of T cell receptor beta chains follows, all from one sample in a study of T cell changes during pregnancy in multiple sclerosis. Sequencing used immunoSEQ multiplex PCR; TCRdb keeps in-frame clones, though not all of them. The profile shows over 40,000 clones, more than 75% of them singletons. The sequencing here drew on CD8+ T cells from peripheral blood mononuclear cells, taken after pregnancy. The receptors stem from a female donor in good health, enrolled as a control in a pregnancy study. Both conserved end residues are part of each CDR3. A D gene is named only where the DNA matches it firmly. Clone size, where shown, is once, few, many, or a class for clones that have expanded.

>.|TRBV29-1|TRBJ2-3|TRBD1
TGCAGCGTAGAACCGGACAGGGGGCCAGGGAGTGCGCAGTATTTT
CSVEPDRGPGSAQYF
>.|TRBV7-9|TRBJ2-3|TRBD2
TGTGCCAGCAGCCCGGTTAGGCCGCTAGCGGGGATTAGCACAGATACGCAGTATTTT
CASSPVRPLAGISTDTQYF
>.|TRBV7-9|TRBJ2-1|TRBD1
TGTGCCAGCAGCCCCTCACTGGACAGGGGTGAGCAGTTCTTC
CASSPSLDRGEQFF
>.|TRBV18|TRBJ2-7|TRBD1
TGTGCCAGCTCAAGACAGGGGGATGCCTACGAGCAGTACTTC
CASSRQGDAYEQYF
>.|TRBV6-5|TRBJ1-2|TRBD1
TGTGCCAGCAGTTACGGACAGGGGGCGTGGGGCTACACCTTC
CASSYGQGAWGYTF
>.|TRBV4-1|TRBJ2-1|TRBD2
TGCGCCAGCAGCCAAGGTCTAGCGGTTTACAATGAGCAGTTCTTC
CASSQGLAVYNEQFF
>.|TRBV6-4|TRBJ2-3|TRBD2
TGTGCCAGCAGTGACTCGACTAGCGGGGGGGATACGCAGTATTTT
CASSDSTSGGDTQYF
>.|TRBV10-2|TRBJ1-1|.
TGCGCCAGCAGTCAGGGTGACACTGAAGCTTTCTTT
CASSQGDTEAFF
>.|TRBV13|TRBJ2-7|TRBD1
TGTGCCAGCAGCTTAGGGGGACAGGGGAGGAACGAGCAGTACTTC
CASSLGGQGRNEQYF
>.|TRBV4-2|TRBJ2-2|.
TGTGCCAGCAGCCAAGAGGGGGCGGCCGGGGAGCTGTTTTTT
CASSQEGAAGELFF
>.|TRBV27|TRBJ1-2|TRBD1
TGTGCCAGCAGTCGGACAGGGAACTATGGCTACACCTTC
CASSRTGNYGYTF
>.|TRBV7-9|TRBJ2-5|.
TGTGCCAGCAGCCCCTCCGGGGTAGAGACCCAGTACTTC
CASSPSGVETQYF
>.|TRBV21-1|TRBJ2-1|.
TGTGCCAGCGGGACTCCCAATGAGCAGTTCTTC
CASGTPNEQFF
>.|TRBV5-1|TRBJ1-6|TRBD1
TGCGCCAGCAGCCGCCTCGGACAGGGCTCAGTAAGCTCCTATAATTCACCCCTCCACTTT
CASSRLGQGSVSSYNSPLHF
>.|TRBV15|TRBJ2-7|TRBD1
TGTGCCACCAGGGCCCCGACAGGGGCCAACGAGCAGTACTTC
CATRAPTGANEQYF
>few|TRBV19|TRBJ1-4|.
TGTGCCAGTAGTATCGGGGGTCTGGCTAATGAAAAACTGTTTTTT
CASSIGGLANEKLFF
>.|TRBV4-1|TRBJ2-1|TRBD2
TGCGCCAGCAGCCATCCTCGACTAGCGGGGGGGCCGCTAGAGAATGAGCAGTTCTTC
CASSHPRLAGGPLENEQFF
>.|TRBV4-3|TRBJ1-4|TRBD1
TGCGCCAGCAGCCAACTCACCGGGACAGGCGAAAAACTGTTTTTT
CASSQLTGTGEKLFF
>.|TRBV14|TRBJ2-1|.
TGTGCCAGCAGCCTCGGGACTCCCAATGAGCAGTTCTTC
CASSLGTPNEQFF
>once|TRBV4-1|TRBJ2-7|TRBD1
TGCGCCAGCAGCCAGAACAGGGGGCTCTACGAGCAGTACTTC
CASSQNRGLYEQYF
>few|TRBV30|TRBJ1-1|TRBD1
TGTGCCTGGACGACAGGGGCCCCCTTGGGGGCTTTCTTT
CAWTTGAPLGAFF
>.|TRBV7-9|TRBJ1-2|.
TGTGCCAGCAGCTTAGTATTACGGACAGCCGACGACTACACCTTC
CASSLVLRTADDYTF
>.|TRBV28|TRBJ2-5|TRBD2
TGTGCCAGCAGTCCTCCGACTAGCAGCGAGACCCAGTACTTC
CASSPPTSSETQYF
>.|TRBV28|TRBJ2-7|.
TGTGCCAGCAGTTTATTGCTAGCGCACTCCTACGAGCAGTACTTC
CASSLLLAHSYEQYF
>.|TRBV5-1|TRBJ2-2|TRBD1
TGCGCCAGCAGTCGACAGGGGTACACCGGGGAGCTGTTTTTT
CASSRQGYTGELFF
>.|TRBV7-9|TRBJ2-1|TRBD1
TGTGCCAGCAGCCTCGGACAGGCGTACAATGAGCAGTTCTTC
CASSLGQAYNEQFF
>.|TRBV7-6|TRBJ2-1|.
TGTGCCAGCAGCTTAGAAGGGGGGGGGTCCTACAATGAGCAGTTCTTC
CASSLEGGGSYNEQFF
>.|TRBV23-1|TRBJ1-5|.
TGCGCCAGCAGCCGAATAGAGGGCAGAACATATAGCAATCAGCCCCAGCATTTT
CASSRIEGRTYSNQPQHF
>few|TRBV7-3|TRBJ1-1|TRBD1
TGTGCCAGCAGCTTAACACAGGGGGACACTGAAGCTTTCTTT
CASSLTQGDTEAFF
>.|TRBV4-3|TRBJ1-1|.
TGCGCCAGCAGCCAAGACGGGGGAAGGAACACTGAAGCTTTCTTT
CASSQDGGRNTEAFF
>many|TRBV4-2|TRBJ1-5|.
TGTGCCAGCAGCCAAGATAACAATCAGCCCCAGCATTTT
CASSQDNNQPQHF
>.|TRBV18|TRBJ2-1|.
TGTGCCAGCTCACCACCTCAGGGGGAGGATGAGCAGTTCTTC
CASSPPQGEDEQFF
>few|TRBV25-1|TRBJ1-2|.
TGTGCCAGTCAACCCGGGACTAACCATGGCTACACCTTC
CASQPGTNHGYTF
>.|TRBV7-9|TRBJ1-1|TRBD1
TGTGCCAGCAGCTTAGTAGGGACAGGGACCCCTGAAGCTTTCTTT
CASSLVGTGTPEAFF
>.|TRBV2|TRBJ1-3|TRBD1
TGTGCCAGCAGCCCGGGACAGGGGCCGGGGGCTGGAAACACCATATATTTT
CASSPGQGPGAGNTIYF
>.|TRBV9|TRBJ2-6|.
TGTGCCAGCGAGGCGGGCTCTGGGGCCAACGTCCTGACTTTC
CASEAGSGANVLTF
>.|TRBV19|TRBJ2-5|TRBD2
TGTGCCACCGCCGGGACTAGCGGGGGTGGAGAGACCCAGTACTTC
CATAGTSGGGETQYF
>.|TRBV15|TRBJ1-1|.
TGTGCCACCAGCAGAGATTGGGAGGTCACTGAAGCTTTCTTT
CATSRDWEVTEAFF
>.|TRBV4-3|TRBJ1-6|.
TGCGCCAGCAGCCAAGTCCTCCCCCGGGGGGAGAATTCACCCCTCCACTTT
CASSQVLPRGENSPLHF
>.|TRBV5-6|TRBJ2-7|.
TGTGCCAGCAGTCAGGGCGCCCACGAGCAGTACTTC
CASSQGAHEQYF
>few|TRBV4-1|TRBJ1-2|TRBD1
TGCGCCAGCAGCCAACATAACAGGGGAGATGGCTACACCTTC
CASSQHNRGDGYTF
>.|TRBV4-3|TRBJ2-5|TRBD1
TGCGCCAGCAGCCAGAGACAGGGAACGCAAGAGACCCAGTACTTC
CASSQRQGTQETQYF
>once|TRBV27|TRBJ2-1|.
TGTGCCAGCAGTTTAGGTGGCGGTGAGCAGTTCTTC
CASSLGGGEQFF
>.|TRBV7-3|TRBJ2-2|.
TGTGCCAGCAGCTTCTATTCGAACACCGGGGAGCTGTTTTTT
CASSFYSNTGELFF
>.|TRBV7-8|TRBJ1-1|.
TGTGCCAGCAGCTTAGTCTACCTCGAGAACACTGAAGCTTTCTTT
CASSLVYLENTEAFF
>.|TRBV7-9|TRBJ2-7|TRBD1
TGTGCCAGCAGCGGATGGACAGGGGGATCCTACGAGCAGTACTTC
CASSGWTGGSYEQYF
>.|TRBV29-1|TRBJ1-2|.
TGCAGCGTTGAAGAAAGAAGGGGTGGCTACACCTTC
CSVEERRGGYTF
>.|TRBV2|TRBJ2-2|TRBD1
TGTGCCAGCAGGGCGGGCAGGGGGCAAGTCACCGGGGAGCTGTTTTTT
CASRAGRGQVTGELFF
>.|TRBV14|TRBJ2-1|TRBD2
TGTGCCAGCAGCCCCCCGGGGGGAAATGAGCAGTTCTTC
CASSPPGGNEQFF
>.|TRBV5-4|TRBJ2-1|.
TGTGCCAGCAGCTTCCGTGGTCAGGGCCTCAATGAGCAGTTCTTC
CASSFRGQGLNEQFF
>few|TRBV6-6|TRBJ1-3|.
TGTGCCAGCAGTGCGCTCAGGGAAGGGTCTGGAAACACCATATATTTT
CASSALREGSGNTIYF